Listed here are 17 T cell receptor beta chains from one sample, sequenced in a study of T cell responses to AZD1222 COVID-19 vaccine. Using immunoSEQ multiplex PCR, the repertoire was profiled, and TCRdb retains in-frame clones only, with some absent. In the table there are around 120,000 clones, roughly 84% of which are singletons. Specimen: peripheral blood, collected on day 0 of AZD1222 vaccination. Receptors originate from an adult in good health.

This CDR3 is CASSYSARVDYEQYF. The CDR3 nucleotides read TGTGCCAGCAGTTACTCAGCCCGGGTCGACTACGAGCAGTACTTC. The chain recombines TRBV6-5 with TRBJ2-7; unclear D gene. CDR1 is MNHEY and CDR2 is SVGAGI in the germline V gene. The CDR3 covers 15 residues. V gave up 0 bases and J gave up 3 bases, with 12 bases separating them.

V usage is TRBV25-1 and J usage is TRBJ1-2; 11 positions match TRBD1. Trimming removed 5 bases from V and 7 bases from J; junction bases left unmatched: 3. This CDR3 has 13 amino acids. The germline gives CDR1 MGHDK, CDR2 SYGVNS. The CDR3 reads CASSPGTGGGYTF. The CDR3 DNA follows: TGTGCCAGCAGTCCCGGGACAGGGGGTGGCTACACCTTC.

The chain is built from TRBV2 and TRBJ2-3, with 7 positions matching TRBD2. J gave up 2 bases and V 6 bases, and 2 bases lay outside the gene matches. The CDR3 extends over 13 amino acids. Germline V gene sequence: CDR1 SNHLY, CDR2 FYNNEI. The CDR3 coding sequence is TGTGCCAGCAGGGGGGGGTACACAGATACGCAGTATTTT. Protein product: CASRGGYTDTQYF.

The chain combines TRBV19 with TRBJ2-1; weak D call: TRBD1 (5 bases). Germline CDR1 LNHDA, CDR2 SQIVND (reference sequence). With 2 bases removed from V and 7 bases from J, the gap between germline ends came to 12 bases. CDR3 length: 14 residues. The CDR3 DNA sequence: TGTGCCAGTAGTATAACCAGCCCAGGGAATGAGCAGTTCTTC. Translation: CASSITSPGNEQFF.

This clone was detected once. The rearrangement links TRBV24-1 to TRBJ1-2; D not resolved. The V gene lost 10 bases and the J gene lost 5 bases, with 7 bases spanning the gap. Germline-derived CDR1 and CDR2 are KGHDR and SFDVKD. The CDR3 loop spans 10 amino acids. The DNA for the CDR3 is TGTGCCACGCCCCCTTATGGCTACACCTTC. It encodes CATPPYGYTF.

V usage is TRBV3-1 (or the pseudogene TRBV3-2) and J usage is TRBJ1-1, with 9 nucleotides matching TRBD1. CDR1 is LGHDT, CDR2 YNNKEL, per germline (reference sequence). The CDR3 loop spans 17 amino acids. With V trimmed by 7 bases and J by 4 bases, 16 bases remained unmatched. CDR3 DNA sequence: TGTGCCAGCAAGGGGACAGGGTTTAGCCGGGGGGGCACTGAAGCTTTCTTT. It codes for CASKGTGFSRGGTEAFF.

This chain joins TRBV5-4 and TRBJ1-2, with a possible D match to TRBD1 (5 bases). CDR1 is SGHNT, CDR2 YYREEE, per germline (reference sequence). Trimming pared 0 bases from V and 4 bases from J, leaving 19 bases between. The CDR3 is 17 residues long. The CDR3 is CASSLVSPSGGGYGYTF. For the CDR3, the DNA is TGTGCCAGCAGCTTGGTGTCCCCCTCTGGGGGTGGCTATGGCTACACCTTC.

The chain recombines TRBV19 with TRBJ1-5; 9 bases agree with TRBD1. CDR1 and CDR2 from the germline V gene are LNHDA and SQIVND (reference sequence). V trimming: 5 bases; J trimming: 6 bases; junction bases outside the gene matches: 2. This CDR3 has 13 residues. The CDR3 reads CASSPDRGQPQHF. DNA for the CDR3: TGTGCCAGTAGTCCGGACAGGGGTCAGCCCCAGCATTTT.

The chain employs TRBV11-3 and TRBJ1-6; D unclear. This CDR3 has 14 amino acids. Between the trimmed V and J ends, which lost 7 bases and 2 bases, there was a span of 9 bases. Germline CDR1 is SGHNT and CDR2 is YENEEA. CDR3 sequence (DNA): TGTGCCAGCATCCGTCTGACCTATAATTCACCCCTCCACTTT. The encoded protein is CASIRLTYNSPLHF.

The chain carries TRBV12-3 or TRBV12-4 and TRBJ1-6; D remains unclear. The CDR3 consists of 13 residues. Trimming stripped 5 bases from V and 10 bases from J, with 12 bases between. The CDR3: CASSRTTQSPLHF. CDR3 DNA: TGTGCCAGCAGTCGGACCACCCAATCACCCCTCCACTTT.

V gene TRBV19 combines with J gene TRBJ1-1, with TRBD1 as a possible D gene (5 bases). The germline V and J ends were trimmed by 6 bases and 1 base, with 9 bases remaining between them. Per germline, CDR1 LNHDA and CDR2 SQIVND (reference sequence). This CDR3 has 13 residues. The CDR3 DNA reads TGTGCCAGTAGATTTGACAGGAACACTGAAGCTTTCTTT. Translation: CASRFDRNTEAFF.

The rearrangement links TRBV5-1 to TRBJ2-7; 12 nucleotides agree with TRBD1. Unmatched junction bases numbered 6, after V lost 1 base and J lost 4 bases. CDR3 length: 16 amino acids. Germline loops: CDR1 SGHRS, CDR2 YFSETQ. The DNA of the CDR3 is TGCGCCAGCAGCTTGTCCCCGGGACAGGGGGCTTACGAGCAGTACTTC. Translating it yields CASSLSPGQGAYEQYF.

The chain is built from TRBV5-8 and TRBJ2-5; tentative D call: TRBD1 (6 bases). In germline, CDR1 is SGHTS, CDR2 YDEGEE. V dropped 3 bases and J dropped 5 bases, with 23 bases sitting between them. The CDR3 loop spans 17 amino acids. The CDR3 protein is CASSSGKGSGVRETQYF. CDR3 bases: TGTGCCAGCAGCTCGGGGAAGGGATCAGGGGTTCGTGAGACCCAGTACTTC.

The chain uses TRBV9 and TRBJ1-1; perhaps TRBD1 as D (5 bases). The CDR3 length is 14 residues. CDR1 SGDLS and CDR2 YYNGEE come from the germline V gene. V was trimmed by 0 bases and J by 5 bases, leaving 11 bases between them. The CDR3 region is CASSVAPGRTEAFF. The CDR3 bases are TGTGCCAGCAGCGTAGCTCCAGGGAGAACTGAAGCTTTCTTT.

The V and J genes are TRBV4-2 and TRBJ2-2; 7 bases agree with TRBD2. CDR1 is LGHNA and CDR2 is YNFKEQ in the germline V gene. J gave up 6 bases and V 0 bases, and 10 bases lay outside the gene matches. The CDR3 length is 17 residues. The CDR3 protein is CASSQDNQRGGPGELFF. The CDR3 DNA reads TGTGCCAGCAGCCAAGATAACCAGCGGGGAGGGCCCGGGGAGCTGTTTTTT.

This chain joins TRBV5-1 and TRBJ2-1; 7 nucleotides line up with TRBD2. The length of the CDR3 is 15 residues. The V segment lost 6 bases and the J segment 6 bases; nucleotides outside the gene matches: 12. The germline V gene encodes CDR1 SGHRS and CDR2 YFSETQ. The CDR3 DNA follows: TGCGCCAGCACACCAAGCGGGGCCTTCGCCAATGAGCAGTTCTTC. It yields the protein CASTPSGAFANEQFF. Combining the CDR3 with reference TRBV5-1 and TRBJ2-1 gives the whole variable domain KAGVTQTPRYLIKTRGQQVTLSCSPISGHRSVSWYQQTPGQGLQFLFEYFSETQRNKGNFPGRFSGRQFSNSRSEMNVSTLELGDSALYLCASTPSGAFANEQFFGPGTRLTVL.

This chain joins TRBV10-3 and TRBJ1-1; D is unclear. Between the trimmed V and J ends, which lost 6 bases and 1 base, there was a span of 12 bases. The CDR3 is 14 amino acids. The germline CDR1 and CDR2 sequences are ENHRY and SYGVKD. The CDR3 spells CAIRSTEPNTEAFF. CDR3 DNA: TGTGCCATCAGATCAACAGAACCGAACACTGAAGCTTTCTTT.